This T cell receptor beta chain was captured in a study of blood T cells in healthy people across ages. Through a sample-barcoded 5' primer and a J-beta primer mix, a second PCR was run for roughly 7 to 12 cycles. TCRdb recomputed calls from the 5' RACE reads with MiXCR, one row per CDR3 protein. The table shows around 1,900,000 distinct CDR3 sequences, with 30% to 40% occurring only once. After removal of 5 bases from V and 7 bases from J, the junction contained 17 bases not matched to a gene. The CDR3 sequence is 18 residues long. The chain recombines TRBV12-3 or TRBV12-4 with TRBJ2-5, with TRBD1 matching 12 bases. This TCR came from a human donor in good health. The sequenced material came from blood. CDR3 region: CASSLRGDRGLRSGTQYF. The CDR3 bases are TGTGCCAGCAGTCTACGTGGGGACAGGGGGCTCAGGTCTGGGACCCAGTACTTC.